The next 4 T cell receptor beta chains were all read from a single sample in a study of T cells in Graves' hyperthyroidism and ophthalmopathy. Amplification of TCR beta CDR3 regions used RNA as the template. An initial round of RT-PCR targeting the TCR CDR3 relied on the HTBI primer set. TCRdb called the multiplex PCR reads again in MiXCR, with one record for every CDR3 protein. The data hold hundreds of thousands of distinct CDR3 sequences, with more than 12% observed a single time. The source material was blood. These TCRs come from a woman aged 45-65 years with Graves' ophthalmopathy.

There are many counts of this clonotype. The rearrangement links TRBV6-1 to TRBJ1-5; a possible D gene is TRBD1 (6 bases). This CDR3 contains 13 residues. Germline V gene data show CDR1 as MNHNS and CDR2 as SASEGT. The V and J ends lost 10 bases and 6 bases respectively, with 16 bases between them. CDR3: CATLGGIGQPQHF. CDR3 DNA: TGTGCCACCCTAGGGGGAATCGGTCAGCCCCAGCATTTT.

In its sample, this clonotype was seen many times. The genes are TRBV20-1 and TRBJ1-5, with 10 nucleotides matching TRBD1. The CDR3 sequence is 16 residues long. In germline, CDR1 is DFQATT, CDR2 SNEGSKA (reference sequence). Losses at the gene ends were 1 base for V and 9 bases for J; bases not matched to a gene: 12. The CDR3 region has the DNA TGCAGTGCTAGAGGGGTTGTGGGGGACAGGGGTCCGCCCCAGCATTTT. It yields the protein CSARGVVGDRGPPQHF.

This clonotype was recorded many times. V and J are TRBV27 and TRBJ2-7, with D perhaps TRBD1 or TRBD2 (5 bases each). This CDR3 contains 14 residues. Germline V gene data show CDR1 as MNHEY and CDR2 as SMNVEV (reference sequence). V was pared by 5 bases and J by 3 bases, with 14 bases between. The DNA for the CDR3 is TGTGCCAGCAGTCGTTCGGGACCCAACTACGAGCAGTACTTC. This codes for CASSRSGPNYEQYF.

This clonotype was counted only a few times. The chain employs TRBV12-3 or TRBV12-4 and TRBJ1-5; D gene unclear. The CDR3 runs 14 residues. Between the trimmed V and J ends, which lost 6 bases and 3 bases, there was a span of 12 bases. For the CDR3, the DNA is TGTGCCAGCAGGGGCAGACGGTCCAATCAGCCCCAGCATTTT. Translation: CASRGRRSNQPQHF.